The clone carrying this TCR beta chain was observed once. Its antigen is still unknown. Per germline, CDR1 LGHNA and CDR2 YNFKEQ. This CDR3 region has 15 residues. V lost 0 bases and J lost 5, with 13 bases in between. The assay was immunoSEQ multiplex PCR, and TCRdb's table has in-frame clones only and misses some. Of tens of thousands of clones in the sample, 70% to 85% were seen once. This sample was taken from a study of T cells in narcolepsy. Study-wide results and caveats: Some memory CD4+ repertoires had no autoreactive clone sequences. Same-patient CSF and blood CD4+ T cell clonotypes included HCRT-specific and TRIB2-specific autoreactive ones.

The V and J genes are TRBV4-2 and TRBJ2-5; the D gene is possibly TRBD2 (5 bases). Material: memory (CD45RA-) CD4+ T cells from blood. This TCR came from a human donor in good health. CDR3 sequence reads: CASSQDRSERETQYF. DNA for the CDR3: TGTGCCAGCAGCCAAGATAGATCGGAGCGGGAGACCCAGTACTTC.